These 27 T cell receptor beta chains were sequenced from one sample in a study of T cells in Graves' hyperthyroidism and ophthalmopathy. It was RNA transcripts that yielded the amplified TCR beta CDR3 regions. In the first-round RT-PCR of the TCR CDR3, the HTBI primer set was used. MiXCR, applied by TCRdb to the multiplex PCR reads, yields one record per CDR3 protein. The repertoire holds fewer than 450,000 distinct CDR3 sequences, with 15% as singletons. The sequenced sample consisted of blood. The source of these receptors is a woman aged 55-70 years with Graves' ophthalmopathy.

The genes are TRBV12-3 or TRBV12-4 and TRBJ2-1; TRBD2 matches 7 bases. After removal of 6 bases from V and 3 bases from J, the junction contained 11 bases not matched to a gene. The CDR3 loop spans 16 amino acids. The CDR3 spells CASSSPAGRDYNEQFF. CDR3 coding DNA: TGTGCCAGCAGCTCTCCAGCGGGACGCGACTACAATGAGCAGTTCTTC.

This rearrangement joins TRBV18 to TRBJ2-1; the match to TRBD1 covers 9 bases. The V gene end was trimmed by 3 bases and the J gene end by 8 bases; junction bases not matched to a gene: 2. CDR1 is KGHSH, CDR2 LQKENI, per germline. This CDR3 is built from 13 residues. As DNA, the CDR3 is TGTGCCAGCTCACCCCGGACAGGGGATGAGCAGTTCTTC. Translated: CASSPRTGDEQFF.

V and J are TRBV27 and TRBJ2-7; TRBD2 matches 7 bases. The CDR3 is made up of 19 amino acids. Germline CDR1 and CDR2: MNHEY and SMNVEV (reference sequence). V lost 3 bases to trimming and J lost 3 bases; unmatched junction nucleotides: 20. In DNA, the CDR3 is TGTGCCAGCAGTTTGGGTTCGGGTAGCTATGCGGGAGCCCTCTACGAGCAGTACTTC. Its protein product is CASSLGSGSYAGALYEQYF.

This clonotype was detected many times. V gene TRBV11-2 combines with J gene TRBJ2-7; 9 nucleotides match TRBD2. The junction had 4 bases not matched to a gene; V was cut back by 2 bases and J by 5 bases. The CDR3 is 14 amino acids. Germline loops: CDR1 SGHAT, CDR2 FQNNGV. The CDR3 DNA is TGTGCCAGCAGCTTAACTAGCGGGTCCCACGAGCAGTACTTC. This gives the protein CASSLTSGSHEQYF.

The CDR3 is CASSYSSGLAGETDTQYF. As DNA, the CDR3 is TGTGCCAGCAGTTACTCGTCGGGACTAGCGGGAGAAACAGATACGCAGTATTTT. The V gene is TRBV6-5, the J gene TRBJ2-3, with 14 nucleotides matching TRBD2. Germline values: CDR1 MNHEY, CDR2 SVGAGI. J was trimmed by 3 bases and V by 0 bases; bases with no gene match: 5. CDR3 length equals 18 residues.

The chain joins TRBV6-2 or TRBV6-3 to TRBJ2-1; D not certain. The CDR3 has 12 residues. Trimming took 2 bases from V and 7 from J, leaving 6 bases between them. The V gene's germline CDR1 is MNHEY and CDR2 SVGEGT. The CDR3 protein is CASSYPPNEQFF. In nucleotides, the CDR3 is TGTGCCAGCAGTTACCCCCCTAATGAGCAGTTCTTC.

J is TRBJ2-3 and V is TRBV6-1; D perhaps matches TRBD2 (5 bases). CDR3 size: 14 residues. Per the germline V gene, CDR1 is MNHNS and CDR2 is SASEGT. Trimming removed 10 bases from V and 0 bases from J, with 14 bases in between. In DNA, the CDR3 is TGTGCCACGAAGCCAGCGGAGAGCACAGATACGCAGTATTTT. Its translation is CATKPAESTDTQYF.

This rearrangement joins TRBV4-1 to TRBJ2-5; D unresolved. The ends were cut back, 0 bases at V and 2 bases at J, with 7 bases in the middle. Per the germline V gene, CDR1 is MGHRA and CDR2 is YSYEKL. The CDR3 sequence is 14 residues long. CDR3 sequence: CASSQDPRQETQYF. In DNA form, the CDR3 reads TGCGCCAGCAGCCAAGATCCCAGGCAAGAGACCCAGTACTTC.

This clonotype was counted ten times or more. V usage is TRBV5-1 and J usage is TRBJ2-3, with 12 bases matching TRBD2. CDR3 length: 16 amino acids. Germline trimming cut 0 bases from V and 6 bases from J; bases unmatched to any gene: 5. Germline loops: CDR1 SGHRS, CDR2 YFSETQ. The CDR3 loop is CASSLGLAGESDTQYF. The CDR3 DNA reads TGCGCCAGCAGCTTGGGACTAGCGGGAGAGTCGGATACGCAGTATTTT.

This clonotype was counted between two and nine times. One end of the junction does not line up with germline, which may come from a read error. The V and J genes are TRBV29-1 and TRBJ2-5; D gene uncertain. The CDR3 length is 12 residues. Germline V gene sequence: CDR1 SQVTM, CDR2 ANQGSEA. CDR3 region: CSVDPTQGTQYF. The CDR3, as DNA: TGCAGCGTTGACCCCACCCAAGGGACCCAGTACTTC.

This clonotype was found many times. The V call is TRBV2, the J call TRBJ2-3; TRBD1 matches at 10 bases. V was pared by 5 bases and J by 3 bases, with 5 bases of the junction left unmatched. The CDR3 totals 15 residues. Germline assignment: CDR1 SNHLY and CDR2 FYNNEI. CDR3 DNA: TGTGCCAGCAGTAGGGACAGGGGAGTGACAGATACGCAGTATTTT. Amino acid sequence: CASSRDRGVTDTQYF.

This clonotype occurred a few times. V is TRBV7-9 and J is TRBJ2-3, with 11 bases identical to TRBD1. The CDR3 is 16 amino acids. CDR1 and CDR2 from the germline V gene are SEHNR and FQNEAQ (reference sequence). The trim removed 2 bases at V and 4 bases at J, leaving 5 bases unmatched. CDR3 in DNA: TGTGCCAGCAGCTTAACCCGGACAGGGGGCGCAGATACGCAGTATTTT. It yields the protein CASSLTRTGGADTQYF.

The chain uses TRBV7-3 and TRBJ2-7; 7 positions match TRBD1. Trimming removed 0 bases from V and 3 bases from J; junction bases left unmatched: 14. Germline V gene sequence: CDR1 SGHTA, CDR2 FQGTGA. The CDR3 contains 18 residues. For the CDR3, the DNA is TGTGCCAGCAGCTTAACCCCCACCGGGACAGCTCCATTCTACGAGCAGTACTTC. Translation gives CASSLTPTGTAPFYEQYF. Together with reference TRBV7-3 and TRBJ2-7, the CDR3 gives the full variable domain: GAGVSQTPSNKVTEKGKYVELRCDPISGHTALYWYRQSLGQGPEFLIYFQGTGAADDSGLPNDRFFAVRPEGSVSTLKIQRTERGDSAVYLCASSLTPTGTAPFYEQYFGPGTRLTVT.

V and J are TRBV2 and TRBJ2-7; 14 positions match TRBD2. There are 16 residues in the CDR3. Per the germline V gene, CDR1 is SNHLY and CDR2 is FYNNEI. The J segment lost 2 bases and the V segment lost 6 bases, leaving 6 bases of the junction unmatched. The chain's CDR3 is CASSSGTSGSPYEQYF. As DNA, the CDR3 is TGTGCCAGCAGCTCCGGGACTAGCGGGAGTCCCTACGAGCAGTACTTC.

The rearrangement uses TRBV9 and TRBJ2-2; 8 bases line up with TRBD2. This CDR3 has 16 residues. CDR1 is SGDLS, CDR2 YYNGEE, per germline. Trimming cost V 4 bases and J 0 bases; bases outside gene matches: 5. The CDR3 DNA reads TGTGCCAGCAGCCCCCCGGGACTAGCGAACACCGGGGAGCTGTTTTTT. Amino acid sequence: CASSPPGLANTGELFF.

As for this clonotype: A much larger clone differs from this one at a single base, so this may be a read error. The chain has TRBV20-1 and TRBJ2-1, with D possibly matching TRBD1 (8 bases). Looked up from germline, CDR1 is DFQATT and CDR2 is SNEGSKA (reference sequence). The germline V and J ends were trimmed by 6 bases and 5 bases, with 26 bases remaining between them. The CDR3 has 17 residues. This chain's CDR3 is CSATGGASMKRDNEQFF. DNA for the CDR3: TGCAGTGCCACAGGGGGGGCTAGCATGAAAAGGGACAATGAGCAGTTCTTC.

The rearrangement joins TRBV20-1 to TRBJ2-3; possible D gene TRBD2, 6 bases. Germline CDR1 DFQATT, CDR2 SNEGSKA (reference sequence). This CDR3 comprises 15 residues. V dropped 0 bases and J dropped 0 bases, with 10 bases sitting between them. The CDR3 reads CSARDPSDSTDTQYF. CDR3 in DNA: TGCAGTGCTAGAGATCCTAGCGATAGCACAGATACGCAGTATTTT.

This chain joins TRBV20-1 and TRBJ2-3; 14 positions agree with TRBD2. The CDR3 loop spans 18 amino acids. V gave up 3 bases and J gave up 0 bases; unmatched junction bases: 8. Germline CDR1 and CDR2: DFQATT and SNEGSKA (reference sequence). The CDR3 region is CSASGGLAGGGSTDTQYF. The CDR3 DNA sequence: TGCAGTGCTAGTGGAGGACTAGCGGGAGGAGGTAGCACAGATACGCAGTATTTT.

A remark on this clonotype: A much larger clonotype is one base distant, so this may be a read error. The CDR3 carries no conserved terminal phenylalanine or tryptophan, so it likely arises from a read error. The chain combines TRBV10-3 with TRBJ1-5; D gene unclear. V dropped 3 bases and J dropped 3 bases, with 12 bases sitting between them. This CDR3 is 15 amino acids long. Germline CDR1 is ENHRY and CDR2 is SYGVKD. CDR3 sequence reads: CAISDLGRDNQPQHL. The CDR3, as DNA: TGTGCCATCAGTGACTTAGGGAGGGACAATCAGCCCCAGCATCTT.

This clonotype has at least ten counts. CDR3 amino acids: CASSPRSLRHSYEQYF. CDR3 DNA: TGTGCCAGCAGCCCCCGCTCTTTAAGACATTCGTACGAGCAGTACTTC. This rearrangement joins TRBV7-9 to TRBJ2-7; no reliable D call. The CDR3 consists of 16 residues. Per germline, CDR1 SEHNR and CDR2 FQNEAQ (reference sequence). V was shortened by 5 bases and J by 4 bases, with 21 bases between the two germline ends.

The gene calls are TRBV27 and TRBJ2-7, with 12 nucleotides matching TRBD2. Per the germline V gene, CDR1 is MNHEY and CDR2 is SMNVEV (reference sequence). There are 15 residues in the CDR3. V shed 4 bases, J shed 5 bases, and the junction held 6 bases outside the gene matches. The CDR3 sequence is CASSSATSGSDEQYF. The CDR3 coding sequence is TGTGCCAGCAGTTCGGCGACTAGCGGGAGCGACGAGCAGTACTTC.

This clonotype was seen repeatedly, ten times or more. This sequence joins TRBV6-1 and TRBJ2-3; tentative D call: TRBD1 (5 bases). V lost 1 base to trimming and J lost 5 bases, with 10 bases between them. The CDR3 runs 14 residues. Germline CDR1 reads MNHNS; CDR2 reads SASEGT. CDR3 bases: TGTGCCAGCAGTGAAGTGGCAGGGCGAGATACGCAGTATTTT. This gives the protein CASSEVAGRDTQYF.

The chain links TRBV6-1 to TRBJ2-3; possibly TRBD2 for D (6 bases). Trimming removed 6 bases from V and 6 bases from J, with 10 bases in between. Germline CDR1 is MNHNS and CDR2 is SASEGT. CDR3 size: 12 residues. The CDR3 sequence is CASRGRGDTQYF. CDR3 DNA sequence: TGTGCCAGCAGAGGGCGGGGCGATACGCAGTATTTT.

In regard to this clonotype: A read error may be the cause here, since a much bigger clone is one base away. This chain connects TRBV12-3 or TRBV12-4 to TRBJ1-6; D gene uncertain. There are 13 residues in the CDR3. The CDR3 nucleotides are TGTGCCAGCAGTTTAGCACGGGATTCACGCCTCCACTTT. This encodes CASSLARDSRLHF.

The V and J genes are TRBV6-1 and TRBJ2-1; 12 nucleotides match TRBD2. J gave up 5 bases and V 5 bases, and 7 bases lay outside the gene matches. Germline-derived CDR1 and CDR2 are MNHNS and SASEGT. This CDR3 has 16 amino acids. The CDR3 bases are TGTGCCAGCAGTCGCCCCGGACTAGCGGGAAACAATGAGCAGTTCTTC. Protein: CASSRPGLAGNNEQFF.

This clonotype was counted many times. The V call is TRBV24-1, the J call TRBJ2-1; TRBD2 aligns across 11 bases. Germline CDR1 and CDR2: KGHDR and SFDVKD. CDR3 length: 15 residues. V was clipped by 7 bases and J by 2 bases; unmatched bases: 3. The CDR3 DNA is TGTGCCACCAGCCGTAGCGGGAGGGCCTACAATGAGCAGTTCTTC. Protein product: CATSRSGRAYNEQFF.

This clonotype was observed many times. The rearrangement joins TRBV20-1 to TRBJ2-5; D may be TRBD1 or TRBD2 (5 bases each). CDR3 length equals 14 residues. V lost 5 bases and J lost 7, with 20 bases in between. The V gene's germline CDR1 is DFQATT and CDR2 SNEGSKA (reference sequence). The CDR3 here is CSAAKPGPEATQYF. In nucleotides, the CDR3 is TGCAGTGCTGCCAAACCGGGACCGGAGGCGACCCAGTACTTC.